These T cell receptor beta chains were read from a single sample in a study of cytomegalovirus exposure and HLA in healthy donors. Produced via immunoSEQ multiplex PCR; TCRdb's table is partial and in-frame only. This repertoire includes about 140,000 clones. The specimen sequenced was PBMCs. The receptors come from a male donor in good health and CMV-seronegative. Each CDR3 is given with its conserved first and last residue.

J	V	length	CDR3
TRBJ2-3	TRBV4-3	17	CASSQATGTGGTDTQYF
TRBJ1-1	TRBV19	17	CASSLTGTGGRNTEAFF
TRBJ1-2	TRBV16	13	CASSQSVSGGYTF
TRBJ2-1	TRBV28	13	CASSADSYNEQFF
TRBJ2-3	TRBV6-1	15	CASTSSGGGTDTQYF
TRBJ1-5	TRBV29-1	12	CSARLEDQPQHF
TRBJ1-6	TRBV7-2	13	CASSPERDSPLHF
TRBJ2-5	TRBV5-4	15	CASSLGGGAGETQYF
TRBJ1-6	TRBV6-6	14	CASSYSTEGSPLHF
TRBJ2-4	TRBV7-2	14	CASSSPDRKNIQYF
TRBJ2-7	TRBV14	15	CASSQGLAGLSEQYF
TRBJ2-5	TRBV7-7	14	CASSPTGSSETQYF
TRBJ1-1	TRBV9	13	CASSVDTVTEAFF
TRBJ1-1	TRBV19	12	CASSLLNTEAFF
TRBJ2-2	TRBV7-9	13	CASSLEGIGELFF
TRBJ1-4	TRBV10-3	14	CAISTGPSNEKLFF
TRBJ2-1	TRBV2	13	CASSQGPWDEQFF
TRBJ2-4	TRBV4-3	13	CASSHTGQNIQYF
TRBJ2-3	TRBV11-3	12	CASSHSTDTQYF
TRBJ1-6	TRBV6-4	15	CASSVGTGLRSPLHF
TRBJ2-7	TRBV7-2	15	CASSSRGPAQGEQYF
TRBJ2-3	TRBV2	14	CASSEASGLPTQYF
TRBJ1-2	TRBV28	15	CASTTGGVANYGYTF
TRBJ2-4	TRBV27	15	CASSLSPPEGNIQYF
TRBJ2-1	TRBV15	16	CATSRPGAGEGNEQFF
TRBJ2-7	TRBV11-2	14	CASRASGRGYEQYF
TRBJ1-5	TRBV7-8	15	CASSLQGQRGQPQHF